This TCR beta chain was captured by sequencing in a study of human T cells and chemical hapten exposure. Overall study: Patients having alopecia areata, totalis or universalis were mostly female. Notes on the study in general: Sensitizing with DPC caused no change in TCRs above 1 in 1000 frequency.

As for time point: patch test 2, 6 weeks after DPC sensitization. Treatment defined: therapeutic diphenylcyclopropenone sensitization with weekly scalp DPC. The study used a library that attached unique molecular identifiers to individual cDNA molecules. TCRdb ran MiXCR on the RACE reads and lists one entry per CDR3 protein. There are approximately 85,000 distinct CDR3 sequences in the sample; about 10% occur only once, and 2% to 2.5% lies in the top ten. This clonotype was seen many times. Its antigen is still unknown. CDR1 and CDR2 from the germline V gene are LGHDT and YNNKEL (reference sequence). The CDR3 extends over 15 amino acids. Losses at the gene ends were 4 bases for V and 1 base for J; bases not matched to a gene: 6.

The specimen was whole blood, collected in connection with sensitization to the hapten diphenylcyclopropenone (DPC). The chain couples TRBV3-1 to TRBJ1-1; 7 nucleotides match TRBD1. The clonotype was recovered from a woman in her 30s with alopecia areata. Some clones in this sample may be carry-over from other donors' samples. The CDR3 loop reads CASSPTGQKNTEAFF. In DNA, the CDR3 is TGTGCCAGCAGCCCAACGGGACAGAAGAACACTGAAGCTTTCTTT.